The 5 T cell receptor beta chains below all came from one sample that was sequenced in a study of cytomegalovirus exposure and HLA in healthy donors. Vbeta (60) and Jbeta (13) primers were used in the PCR. The method was immunoSEQ multiplex PCR; TCRdb's version includes in-frame clones alone and lacks a portion of them. The sample shows roughly 200,000 clones, 77% of them seen only once. Sequenced material: PBMCs. Receptors were obtained from a woman aged 55 to 70 in good health and CMV-seropositive.

This clone was picked up a small number of times. The chain employs TRBV7-8 and TRBJ2-2; TRBD2 is a possible D gene (6 bases). The CDR3 has 14 amino acids. From germline, CDR1 is SGHVS and CDR2 FQNEAQ. The V end lost 2 bases, the J end lost 5 bases, and 9 bases lay between the germline ends. CDR3 sequence: CASSLIAETGELFF. The CDR3 region has the DNA TGTGCCAGCAGCTTAATAGCGGAAACCGGGGAGCTGTTTTTT.

The genes are TRBV11-2 and TRBJ2-7; 7 positions match TRBD2. Germline CDR1 is SGHAT and CDR2 is FQNNGV. Trimming cost V 5 bases and J 3 bases; bases outside gene matches: 10. CDR3 length equals 15 residues. The DNA of the CDR3 is TGTGCCAGCAGCATCGATTCTTCTAGCGGCTACGAGCAGTACTTC. Protein product: CASSIDSSSGYEQYF.

The rearrangement uses TRBV9 and TRBJ2-7, with TRBD2 identical over 8 bases. Germline CDR1 and CDR2: SGDLS and YYNGEE. This CDR3 spans 13 amino acids. V lost 2 bases, J lost 4 bases, and 2 bases stayed unmatched. Written as DNA, the CDR3 is TGTGCCAGCAGCGTTCGGGGGGGATACGAGCAGTACTTC. This gives the protein CASSVRGGYEQYF.

The genes are TRBV6-1 and TRBJ2-3; maybe TRBD2 (5 bases). The CDR3 is 15 residues long. V was trimmed by 3 bases and J by 2 bases, leaving 12 bases between them. Germline V gene data show CDR1 as MNHNS and CDR2 as SASEGT. The CDR3 loop is CASSEDPGSTDTQYF. DNA for the CDR3: TGTGCCAGCAGTGAGGATCCGGGGTCCACAGATACGCAGTATTTT.

The V gene is TRBV7-2, the J gene TRBJ1-3; D possibly corresponds to TRBD1 (5 bases). The CDR3 length is 14 residues. The germline CDR1 and CDR2 sequences are SGHTA and FQGNSA. V shed 5 bases and J shed 9 bases, with 17 bases lying between them. The CDR3 spells CASSVGTGGSTIYF. For the CDR3, the DNA is TGTGCCAGCAGCGTCGGCACAGGCGGCTCCACCATATATTTT.